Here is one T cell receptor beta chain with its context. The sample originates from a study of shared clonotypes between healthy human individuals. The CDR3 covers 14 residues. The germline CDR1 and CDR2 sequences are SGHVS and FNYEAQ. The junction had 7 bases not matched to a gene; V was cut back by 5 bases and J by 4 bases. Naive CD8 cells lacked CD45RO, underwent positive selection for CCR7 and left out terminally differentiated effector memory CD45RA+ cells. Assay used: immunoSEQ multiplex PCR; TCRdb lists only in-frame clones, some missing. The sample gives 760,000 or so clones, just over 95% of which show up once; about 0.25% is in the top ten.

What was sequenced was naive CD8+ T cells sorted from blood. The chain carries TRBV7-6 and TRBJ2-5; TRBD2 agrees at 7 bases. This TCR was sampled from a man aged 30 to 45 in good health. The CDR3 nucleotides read TGTGCCAGCAGCCCTAGACTAGCCCCAGAGACCCAGTACTTC. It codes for CASSPRLAPETQYF.